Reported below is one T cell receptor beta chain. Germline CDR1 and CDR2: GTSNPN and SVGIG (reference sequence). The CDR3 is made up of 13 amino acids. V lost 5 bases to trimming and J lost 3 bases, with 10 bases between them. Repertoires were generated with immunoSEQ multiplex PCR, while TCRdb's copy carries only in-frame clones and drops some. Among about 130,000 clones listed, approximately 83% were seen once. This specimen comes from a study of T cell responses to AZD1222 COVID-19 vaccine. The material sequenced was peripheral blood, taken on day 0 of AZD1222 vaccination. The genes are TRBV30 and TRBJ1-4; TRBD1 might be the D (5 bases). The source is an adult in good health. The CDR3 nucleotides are TGTGCCTGGGAGGGGTTGTCTAATGAAAAACTGTTTTTT. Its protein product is CAWEGLSNEKLFF.